This T cell receptor beta chain originates from a study of blood T cell repertoires in COVID-19. Profiling relied on immunoSEQ multiplex PCR, and the TCRdb table lists in-frame clones only, not all of them. The sample lists about 300,000 clones, about 82% seen once, with around 1.6% in the top ten. Germline loops: CDR1 SNHLY, CDR2 FYNNEI. The CDR3 runs 15 residues. Losses at the gene ends were 5 bases for V and 9 bases for J; bases not matched to a gene: 9. This clonotype was sampled from a woman between 50 and 59 years old with acute or convalescent COVID-19. This chain joins TRBV2 and TRBJ1-6; TRBD1 agrees at 8 bases. The sequenced sample was peripheral blood. The CDR3 region is CASSSTGGRISPLHF. As DNA, the CDR3 is TGTGCCAGCAGTTCTACAGGGGGACGAATTTCACCCCTCCACTTT.